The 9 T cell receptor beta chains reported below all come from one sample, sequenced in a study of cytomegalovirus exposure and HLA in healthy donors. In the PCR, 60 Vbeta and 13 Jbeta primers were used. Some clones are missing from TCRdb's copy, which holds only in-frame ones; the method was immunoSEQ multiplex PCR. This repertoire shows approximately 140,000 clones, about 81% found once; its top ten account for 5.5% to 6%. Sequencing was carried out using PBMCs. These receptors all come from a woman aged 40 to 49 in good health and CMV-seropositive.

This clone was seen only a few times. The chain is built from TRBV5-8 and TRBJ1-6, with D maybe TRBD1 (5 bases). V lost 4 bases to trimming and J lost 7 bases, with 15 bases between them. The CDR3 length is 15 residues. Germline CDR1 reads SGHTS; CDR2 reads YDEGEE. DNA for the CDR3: TGTGCCAGCAGCCTGGTCGGGGGGTCCAATTCACCCCTCCACTTT. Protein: CASSLVGGSNSPLHF.

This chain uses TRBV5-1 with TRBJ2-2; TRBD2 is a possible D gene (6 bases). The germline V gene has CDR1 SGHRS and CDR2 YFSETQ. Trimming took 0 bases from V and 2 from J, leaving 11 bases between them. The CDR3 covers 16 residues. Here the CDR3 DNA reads TGCGCCAGCAGCTTGGCCTTGGGGACTAACACCGGGGAGCTGTTTTTT. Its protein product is CASSLALGTNTGELFF.

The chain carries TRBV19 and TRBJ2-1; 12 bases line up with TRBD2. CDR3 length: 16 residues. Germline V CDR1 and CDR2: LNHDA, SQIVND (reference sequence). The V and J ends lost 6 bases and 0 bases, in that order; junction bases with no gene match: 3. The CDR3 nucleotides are TGTGCCAGTAGGGGACTAGCGGGTAACTCCTACAATGAGCAGTTCTTC. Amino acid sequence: CASRGLAGNSYNEQFF.

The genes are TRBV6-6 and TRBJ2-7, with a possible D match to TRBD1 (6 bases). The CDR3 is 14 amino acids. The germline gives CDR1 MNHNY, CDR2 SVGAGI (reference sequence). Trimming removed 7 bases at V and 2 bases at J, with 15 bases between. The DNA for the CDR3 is TGTGCCAGCAAACCCCCCGGACAGACCTACGAGCAGTACTTC. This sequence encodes CASKPPGQTYEQYF.

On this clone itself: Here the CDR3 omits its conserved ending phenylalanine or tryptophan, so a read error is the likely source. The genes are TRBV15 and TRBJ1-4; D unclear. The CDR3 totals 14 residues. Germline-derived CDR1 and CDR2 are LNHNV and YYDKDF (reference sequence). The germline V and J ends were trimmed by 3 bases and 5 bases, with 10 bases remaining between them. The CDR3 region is CATSRARRNEKLFV. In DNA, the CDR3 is TGTGCCACCAGCAGGGCACGGAGGAATGAAAAACTGTTTGTT.

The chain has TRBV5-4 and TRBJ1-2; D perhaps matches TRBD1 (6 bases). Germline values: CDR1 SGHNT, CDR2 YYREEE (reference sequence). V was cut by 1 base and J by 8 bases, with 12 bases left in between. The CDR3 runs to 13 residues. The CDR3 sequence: CASSLMSGDGYTF. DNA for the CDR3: TGTGCCAGCAGCTTGATGTCAGGGGACGGCTACACCTTC.

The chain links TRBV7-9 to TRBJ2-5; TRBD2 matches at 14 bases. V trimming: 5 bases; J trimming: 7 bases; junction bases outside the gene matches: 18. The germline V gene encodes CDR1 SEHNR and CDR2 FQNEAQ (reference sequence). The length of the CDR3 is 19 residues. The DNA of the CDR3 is TGTGCCAGCAGCCCCGAGGGGTTGGGACTAGCGGGAGCTACGTTGACCCAGTACTTC. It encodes CASSPEGLGLAGATLTQYF.

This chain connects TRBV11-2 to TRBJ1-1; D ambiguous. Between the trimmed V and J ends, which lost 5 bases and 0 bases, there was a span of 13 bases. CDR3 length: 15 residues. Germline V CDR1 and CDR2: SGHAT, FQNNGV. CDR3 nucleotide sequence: TGTGCCAGCAGCCCAAATAATCAGGTGAACACTGAAGCTTTCTTT. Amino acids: CASSPNNQVNTEAFF.

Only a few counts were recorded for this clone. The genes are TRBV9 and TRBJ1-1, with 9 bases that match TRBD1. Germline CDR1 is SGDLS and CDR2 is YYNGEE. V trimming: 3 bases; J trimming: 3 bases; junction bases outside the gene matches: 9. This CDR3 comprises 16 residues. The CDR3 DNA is TGTGCCAGCAGCGCGGCCGGGACAGGGCTCCACACTGAAGCTTTCTTT. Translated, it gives CASSAAGTGLHTEAFF. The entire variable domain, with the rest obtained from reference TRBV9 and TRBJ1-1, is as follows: DSGVTQTPKHLITATGQRVTLRCSPRSGDLSVYWYQQSLDQGLQFLIQYYNGEERAKGNILERFSAQQFPDLHSELNLSSLELGDSALYFCASSAAGTGLHTEAFFGQGTRLTVV.